This entry describes one TCR beta chain. The target antigen is unknown. The data are from a study of shared clonotypes between healthy human individuals. Study outcomes and limitations: Clonotype sharing across donors was expected to vary with sequencing depth.

V lost 4 bases, J lost 3 bases, and 22 bases lay in between. This CDR3 has 19 amino acids. Germline V gene data show CDR1 as KGHSH and CDR2 as LQKENI. Original data processing: Owing to the provision of junction-only sequences devoid of quality scores by immunoSEQ, filtering differed. Data came from immunoSEQ multiplex PCR; TCRdb stores just in-frame clones and leaves some out. V, J and clone size derive from that table, while D and trimming were established from the DNA sequence. The sample includes more than 2 million clones, approximately 94% of them seen just once. The chain uses TRBV18 and TRBJ2-6; tentatively, D is TRBD1 (6 bases). The TCR was taken from a man younger than 35 in good health. Sequencing was done on a sample of naive CD4+ T cells sorted from blood. As for subset: CD45RA+ positively selected. The CDR3 reads CASSHGGGRGTYGANVLTF. CDR3 nucleotide sequence: TGTGCCAGCTCACATGGAGGCGGCAGGGGCACATATGGGGCCAACGTCCTGACTTTC.